The 19 T cell receptor beta chains below all came from one sample that was sequenced in a study of blood T cells in healthy people across ages. Alongside a J-beta primer mix, a sample-barcoded 5' primer served in a second PCR lasting about 6 to 12 cycles. TCRdb reprocessed the 5' RACE reads with MiXCR, giving one entry per CDR3 protein. Of about 830,000 distinct CDR3 sequences in the sample, 62% are singletons; the top ten hold 28%. Sample: blood. The source of these receptors is a man younger than 40 in good health.

This clonotype showed up just a few times. The chain has TRBV25-1 and TRBJ2-1; D unresolved. Germline CDR1 is MGHDK and CDR2 is SYGVNS. The CDR3 has 16 residues. V lost 4 bases and J 0 bases, leaving 13 bases between the germline ends. The CDR3 DNA reads TGTGCCAGCAGTGGGTGGGGATCGAGCTCCTACAATGAGCAGTTCTTC. It encodes CASSGWGSSSYNEQFF.

The chain has TRBV7-2 and TRBJ2-7; D is unclear. The CDR3 extends over 13 amino acids. Germline V gives CDR1 SGHTA, CDR2 FQGNSA. V was clipped by 1 base and J by 6 bases, with 10 bases between them. The CDR3 sequence is CASSLDRPAEQYF. In DNA, the CDR3 is TGTGCCAGCAGCTTAGACCGACCCGCCGAGCAGTACTTC.

The table lists this clonotype with a few counts. This rearrangement joins TRBV25-1 to TRBJ1-6; D remains ambiguous. Germline V lookup: CDR1 MGHDK, CDR2 SYGVNS. CDR3 length equals 13 residues. The V and J ends lost 3 bases and 7 bases respectively, with 7 bases between them. The CDR3 protein is CASSEGFNSPLHF. Here the CDR3 DNA reads TGTGCCAGCAGTGAGGGTTTCAATTCACCCCTCCACTTT.

In regard to this clonotype: Sequence at one end of the junction differs from germline and may be a read error. This chain uses TRBV12-3 or TRBV12-4 with TRBJ2-7; no firm D call. The CDR3 runs 14 residues. The CDR3 reads CASSPTSPPYEQYF. The DNA of the CDR3 is TGTGCCAGCAGCCCGACCTCCCCGCCCTACGAGCAGTACTTT.

This clonotype was seen once. The rearrangement links TRBV30 to TRBJ2-4, with no clear D. V dropped 0 bases and J dropped 8 bases, with 8 bases sitting between them. This CDR3 is built from 12 residues. Germline V lookup: CDR1 GTSNPN, CDR2 SVGIG (reference sequence). Here the CDR3 reads CAWSVRLDIQYF. Written as DNA, the CDR3 is TGTGCCTGGAGTGTACGGTTGGACATTCAGTACTTC.

This clonotype has only a few counts. The gene calls are TRBV20-1 and TRBJ1-2; D unclear. The ends were cut back, 6 bases at V and 2 bases at J, with 13 bases in the middle. Germline V gives CDR1 DFQATT, CDR2 SNEGSKA (reference sequence). The CDR3 sequence is 13 residues long. DNA of the CDR3: TGCAGTGCCGTCGAGGGAGTGAACTATGGCTACACCTTC. It is translated as CSAVEGVNYGYTF.

This clonotype was recorded only once. This sequence joins TRBV9 and TRBJ2-6, with D unresolved. Trimming took off 4 bases at V and 0 bases at J, with 11 bases between the two ends. There are 16 residues in the CDR3. Germline loops: CDR1 SGDLS, CDR2 YYNGEE. The CDR3 sequence: CASSPDMVSGANVLTF. The CDR3 DNA reads as TGTGCCAGCAGCCCCGACATGGTCTCTGGGGCCAACGTCCTGACTTTC.

This clonotype was counted between two and nine times. The chain joins TRBV5-1 to TRBJ2-4, with D possibly TRBD2 on 5 matching bases. V lost 4 bases and J lost 9, with 8 bases in between. The CDR3 runs to 11 residues. The V gene's germline CDR1 is SGHRS and CDR2 YFSETQ. CDR3 coding DNA: TGCGCCAGCAGCAGTGGGAGCATTCAGTACTTC. It encodes CASSSGSIQYF.

The chain couples TRBV20-1 to TRBJ1-4; the D gene is possibly TRBD1 (5 bases). Trimming pared 6 bases from V and 4 bases from J, leaving 12 bases between. Germline lookup yields CDR1 DFQATT and CDR2 SNEGSKA (reference sequence). The CDR3 is 13 amino acids. CDR3 bases: TGCAGTGCCTCAGGGCTGGGTAATGAAAAACTGTTTTTT. Encoded protein: CSASGLGNEKLFF.

This clonotype occurred many times. This may arise from a read error, as a much more abundant clone is one base away. The chain combines TRBV11-2 with TRBJ2-1; D not certain. Near its end, the DNA agrees better with TRBJ2-7, so the J call may be wrong. CDR1 is SGHAT, CDR2 FQNNGV, per germline. The CDR3 has 15 amino acids. The CDR3 bases are TGTGCCAGCAGCTTAGGGTTTTCCTCCTACAATGAGCAGTACTTC. This sequence encodes CASSLGFSSYNEQYF.

The chain employs TRBV7-9 and TRBJ2-1, with a weak D call TRBD1 (6 bases). Germline CDR1 and CDR2: SEHNR and FQNEAQ (reference sequence). Deletions cut 1 base from V and 5 bases from J, with 9 bases between. The CDR3 is 14 amino acids. For the CDR3, the DNA is TGTGCCAGCAGCTTAGACAGGGCTGACAATGAGCAGTTCTTC. This gives the protein CASSLDRADNEQFF.

The chain carries TRBV7-8 and TRBJ2-3; 9 positions agree with TRBD1. V shed 5 bases, J shed 1 base, and the junction held 7 bases outside the gene matches. The CDR3 spans 16 residues. Germline V gives CDR1 SGHVS, CDR2 FQNEAQ. CDR3 sequence: CASSPPGQGRTDTQYF. CDR3 in DNA: TGTGCCAGCAGCCCACCTGGACAGGGGCGCACAGATACGCAGTATTTT.

The rearrangement joins TRBV30 to TRBJ1-2; TRBD1 is a possible D gene (5 bases). Germline V CDR1 and CDR2: GTSNPN, SVGIG (reference sequence). The CDR3 has 13 amino acids. Trimming took 1 base from V and 12 from J, leaving 18 bases between them. The CDR3 DNA reads as TGTGCCTGGAGTGCCAACCGGGGACGACTGAACACCTTC. Translation: CAWSANRGRLNTF.

The chain uses TRBV4-3 and TRBJ2-7; the D is unclear. CDR1 is LGHNA and CDR2 is YSLEER in the germline V gene. V was shortened by 4 bases and J by 2 bases, with 12 bases between the two germline ends. This CDR3 is built from 14 residues. The CDR3 is CASSPTDGTYEQYF. Here the CDR3 DNA reads TGCGCCAGCAGCCCCACGGACGGAACCTACGAGCAGTACTTC.

This chain joins TRBV20-1 and TRBJ2-3; D may be TRBD1 (5 bases). V was pared by 5 bases and J by 9 bases, with 18 bases between. Germline V gene sequence: CDR1 DFQATT, CDR2 SNEGSKA (reference sequence). This CDR3 comprises 13 residues. The CDR3 reads CSAQSWTLGTQYF. CDR3 DNA: TGCAGTGCTCAGTCTTGGACACTCGGGACGCAGTATTTT.

The V gene is TRBV28, the J gene TRBJ1-4, with TRBD1 identical over 9 bases. V shed 4 bases, J shed 5 bases, and the junction held 8 bases outside the gene matches. The CDR3 contains 16 residues. CDR1 is MDHEN, CDR2 SYDVKM, per germline. The CDR3 is CASSSPPGQGNEKLFF. The DNA of the CDR3 is TGTGCCAGCAGTTCTCCCCCGGGACAGGGAAATGAAAAACTGTTTTTT.

The chain is built from TRBV6-5 and TRBJ1-3, with D maybe TRBD1 (5 bases). V was trimmed by 6 bases and J by 2 bases, leaving 14 bases between them. The V gene's germline CDR1 is MNHEY and CDR2 SVGAGI. The CDR3 sequence is 15 residues long. In DNA form, the CDR3 reads TGTGCCAGCAGCGGGGCGAGAGGCGCTGGAAACACCATATATTTT. Its protein product is CASSGARGAGNTIYF.

This clonotype came up a few times. The chain couples TRBV12-3 or TRBV12-4 to TRBJ2-4, with TRBD1 as a possible D gene (6 bases). This CDR3 is 14 amino acids long. Trimming stripped 3 bases from V and 7 bases from J, with 13 bases between. The CDR3 region is CASSFTGMGNIQYF. The CDR3 DNA sequence: TGTGCCAGCAGTTTCACAGGGATGGGTAACATTCAGTACTTC.

The chain combines TRBV5-6 with TRBJ1-6, with D perhaps matching TRBD1 (5 bases). The V gene's germline CDR1 is SGHDT and CDR2 YYEEEE. The length of the CDR3 is 15 residues. Trimming removed 3 bases from V and 7 bases from J, with 14 bases in between. The CDR3 region has the DNA TGTGCCAGCAGCTCCTCACCTCGGGACAATTCACCCCTCCACTTT. Translated, it gives CASSSSPRDNSPLHF.